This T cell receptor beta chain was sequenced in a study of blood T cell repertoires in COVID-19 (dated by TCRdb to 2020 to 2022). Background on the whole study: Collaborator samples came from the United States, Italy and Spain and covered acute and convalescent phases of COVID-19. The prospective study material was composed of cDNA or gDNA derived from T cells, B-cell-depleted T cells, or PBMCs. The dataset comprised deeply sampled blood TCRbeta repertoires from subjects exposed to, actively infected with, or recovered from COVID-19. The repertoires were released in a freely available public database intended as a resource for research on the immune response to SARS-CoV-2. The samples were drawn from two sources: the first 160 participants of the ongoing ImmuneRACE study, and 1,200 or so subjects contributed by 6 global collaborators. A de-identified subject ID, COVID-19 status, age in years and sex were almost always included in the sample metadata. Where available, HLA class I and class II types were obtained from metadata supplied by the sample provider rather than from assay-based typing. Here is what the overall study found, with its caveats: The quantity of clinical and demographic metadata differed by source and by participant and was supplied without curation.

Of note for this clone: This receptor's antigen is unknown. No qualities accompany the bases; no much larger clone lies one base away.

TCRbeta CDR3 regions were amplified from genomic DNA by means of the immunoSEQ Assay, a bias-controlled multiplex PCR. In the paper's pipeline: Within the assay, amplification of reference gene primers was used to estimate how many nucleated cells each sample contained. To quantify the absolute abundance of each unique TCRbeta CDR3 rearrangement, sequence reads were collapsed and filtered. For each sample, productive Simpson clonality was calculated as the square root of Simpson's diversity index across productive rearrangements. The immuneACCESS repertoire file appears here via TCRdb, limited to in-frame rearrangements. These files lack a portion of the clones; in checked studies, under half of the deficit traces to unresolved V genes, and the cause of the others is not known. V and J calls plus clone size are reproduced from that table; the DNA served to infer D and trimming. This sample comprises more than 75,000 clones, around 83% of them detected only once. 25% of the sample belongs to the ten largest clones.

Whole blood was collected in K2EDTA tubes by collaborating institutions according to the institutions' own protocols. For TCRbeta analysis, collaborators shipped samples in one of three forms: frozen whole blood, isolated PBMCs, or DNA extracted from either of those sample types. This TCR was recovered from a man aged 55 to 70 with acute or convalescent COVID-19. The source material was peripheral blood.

Here the CDR3 is given as CASSFARGLAGYQETQYF. The nucleotide sequence reads TGCGCCAGCAGCTTTGCGAGGGGGCTAGCGGGGTACCAAGAGACCCAGTACTTC. The chain was built from TRBV5-1 and TRBJ2-5, and TRBD2 aligns with 9 junction nucleotides. The germline V gene provides CDR1 SGHRS and CDR2 YFSETQ. The CDR3 measures 18 amino acids from cysteine to phenylalanine. Only the CDR3 part of the read is kept: 54 bases, read in frame from the first base. Germline trimming: 2 bases from V, 0 bases from J; junction bases outside gene matches: 11.